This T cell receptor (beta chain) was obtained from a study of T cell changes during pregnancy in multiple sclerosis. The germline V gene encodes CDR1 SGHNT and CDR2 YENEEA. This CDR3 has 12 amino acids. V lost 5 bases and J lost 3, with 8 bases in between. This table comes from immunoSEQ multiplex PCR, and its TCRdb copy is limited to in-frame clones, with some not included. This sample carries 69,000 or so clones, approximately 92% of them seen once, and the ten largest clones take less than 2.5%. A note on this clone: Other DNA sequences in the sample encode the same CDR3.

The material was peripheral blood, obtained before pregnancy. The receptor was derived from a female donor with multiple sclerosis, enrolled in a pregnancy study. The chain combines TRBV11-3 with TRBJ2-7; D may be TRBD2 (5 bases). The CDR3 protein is CASSPRGYEQYF. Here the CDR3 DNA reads TGTGCCAGCAGCCCTCGGGGCTACGAGCAGTACTTC.